These 13 T cell receptor beta chains were all obtained from the same sample, sequenced in a study of T cell repertoires in cytomegalovirus infection. From the reads, TCRdb called clonotypes with MiXCR, one entry per CDR3 protein. This sample has roughly 600,000 distinct CDR3 sequences; roughly 26% occur once, and the top ten carry less than 9.5%. The specimen was CD8+ T cells from PBMCs. Receptors originate from a human donor in good health (CMV status not recorded). Some clones in this sample may be carry-over from other donors' samples.

J is TRBJ2-2 and V is TRBV9; D is ambiguous. The CDR3 sequence is 16 residues long. Germline V gene lookup returns CDR1 SGDLS and CDR2 YYNGEE. V was shortened by 0 bases and J by 1 base, with 10 bases between the two germline ends. CDR3 nucleotide sequence: TGTGCCAGCAGCGTAGGGGGAAGGCAGAACACCGGGGAGCTGTTTTTT. This sequence encodes CASSVGGRQNTGELFF.

The rearrangement joins TRBV7-9 to TRBJ1-2; tentatively, D is TRBD1 (6 bases). Deletions cut 6 bases from V and 0 bases from J, with 20 bases between. CDR1 is SEHNR and CDR2 is FQNEAQ in the germline V gene (reference sequence). CDR3 length equals 17 residues. The CDR3 protein is CASSMMPRDTTNYGYTF. The CDR3 nucleotides read TGTGCCAGCAGTATGATGCCACGGGACACTACTAACTATGGCTACACCTTC. Full variable domain (remainder filled in from reference TRBV7-9 and TRBJ1-2): DTGVSQNPRHKITKRGQNVTFRCDPISEHNRLYWYRQTLGQGPEFLTYFQNEAQLEKSRLLSDRFSAERPKGSFSTLEIQRTEQGDSAMYLCASSMMPRDTTNYGYTFGSGTRLTVV.

This chain joins TRBV10-3 and TRBJ2-7; D gene ambiguous. The CDR3 runs to 13 residues. From germline, CDR1 is ENHRY and CDR2 SYGVKD. Trimming pared 6 bases from V and 0 bases from J, leaving 9 bases between. CDR3 DNA: TGTGCCATCAGGCCCGGCGACTCCTACGAGCAGTACGTC. Its translation: CAIRPGDSYEQYV.

CDR3 sequence reads: CASSYSGAGGPETQYF. DNA of the CDR3: TGTGCCAGCAGTTACTCGGGGGCGGGGGGGCCCGAGACCCAGTACTTC. V usage is TRBV6-2 or TRBV6-3 and J usage is TRBJ2-5; 9 bases are a match to TRBD2. The CDR3 runs 16 residues. Germline V lookup: CDR1 MNHEY, CDR2 SVGEGT. V gave up 0 bases and J gave up 5 bases; unmatched junction bases: 7.

The rearrangement uses TRBV28 and TRBJ2-2, with D perhaps TRBD2 (6 bases). The CDR3 runs to 15 residues. In germline, CDR1 is MDHEN, CDR2 SYDVKM. Deletions cut 0 bases from V and 6 bases from J, with 11 bases between. In DNA form, the CDR3 reads TGTGCCAGCAGTTTATGGGGGGAGGAGGCCGGGGAGCTGTTTTTT. Translating gives CASSLWGEEAGELFF.

V usage is TRBV7-6 and J usage is TRBJ2-1; TRBD2 matches at 8 bases. Germline CDR1 and CDR2: SGHVS and FNYEAQ. CDR3 length equals 16 residues. The J segment lost 8 bases and the V segment lost 5 bases, leaving 14 bases of the junction unmatched. The CDR3 loop is CASSGAGGRSFDEQFF. The CDR3 DNA reads as TGTGCCAGCAGCGGGGCGGGCGGGAGGTCGTTTGATGAGCAGTTCTTC.

The chain has TRBV6-5 and TRBJ2-7, with a possible D match to TRBD1 (5 bases). The germline V gene has CDR1 MNHEY and CDR2 SVGAGI. This CDR3 contains 14 residues. The germline V and J ends were trimmed by 8 bases and 2 bases, with 16 bases remaining between them. The CDR3 nucleotides read TGTGCCAGCCTGAACAGGCGACGACCCTACGAGCAGTACTTC. This codes for CASLNRRRPYEQYF.

This sequence joins TRBV7-9 and TRBJ2-7; no reliable D call. The CDR3 totals 13 residues. V lost 5 bases to trimming and J lost 2 bases, with 10 bases between them. Looked up from germline, CDR1 is SEHNR and CDR2 is FQNEAQ (reference sequence). In nucleotides, the CDR3 is TGTGCCAGCAGCACCACAGTTACCTACGAGCAGTACTTC. It specifies CASSTTVTYEQYF.

There are a few counts of this clonotype. The V call is TRBV20-1, the J call TRBJ2-7, with D maybe TRBD1 (5 bases). Trimming removed 3 bases at V and 3 bases at J, with 12 bases between. Germline V lookup: CDR1 DFQATT, CDR2 SNEGSKA (reference sequence). This CDR3 region has 13 residues. The CDR3, as DNA: TGCAGTGCTAGTACCAGGGAAAACTACGAGCAGTACGTC. Residues: CSASTRENYEQYV.

This clonotype was observed many times. The chain links TRBV28 to TRBJ2-3; weak D call: TRBD2 (6 bases). The length of the CDR3 is 17 residues. Between the trimmed V and J ends, which lost 6 bases and 1 base, there was a span of 20 bases. Germline loops: CDR1 MDHEN, CDR2 SYDVKM. DNA for the CDR3: TGTGCCAGCAGAATCGGGACTTCATATCGGGGCACAGATACGCAGTATTTT. The encoded protein is CASRIGTSYRGTDTQYF.

The genes are TRBV28 and TRBJ2-1; maybe TRBD2 (6 bases). Between the trimmed V and J ends, which lost 3 bases and 7 bases, there was a span of 19 bases. Per the germline V gene, CDR1 is MDHEN and CDR2 is SYDVKM. This CDR3 spans 16 amino acids. For the CDR3, the DNA is TGTGCCAGCAGTTTGGGATGGGGGGATCGTAAGAATGAGCAGTTCTTC. It yields the protein CASSLGWGDRKNEQFF.

This clonotype was seen at least ten times. V and J are TRBV27 and TRBJ1-1, with D possibly being TRBD1 (6 bases). Germline lookup yields CDR1 MNHEY and CDR2 SMNVEV (reference sequence). CDR3 length equals 11 residues. The ends were cut back, 10 bases at V and 9 bases at J, with 15 bases in the middle. This CDR3 is CAIQGPDQAFF. The CDR3 DNA reads as TGTGCCATCCAGGGGCCCGACCAAGCTTTCTTT.

This clonotype was observed many times. J is TRBJ1-1 and V is TRBV12-3 or TRBV12-4, with D possibly being TRBD1 (6 bases). The CDR3 totals 15 residues. Between the trimmed V and J ends, which lost 3 bases and 3 bases, there was a span of 14 bases. The CDR3 spells CASSLPLRGDTEAFF. The DNA for the CDR3 is TGTGCCAGCAGTTTGCCCCTGAGGGGGGACACTGAAGCTTTCTTT.